This TCR beta chain comes out of a study of immune heterogeneity within non-small cell lung tumors. Study-level points and caveats: Local tumor mutational burden correlated moderately but significantly with local T-cell clonality (R about 0.33). There were identical dominant CDR3 beta clonotypes recurring across tumor sites within a patient, together with site-unique high-frequency clones.

Template came from bulk tumor genomic DNA, at approximately 540 ng per sample. The authors collected several far-apart biopsies from each primary tumor during surgery. Newly diagnosed with untreated non-small cell lung cancer, the patients underwent curative surgery. CDR1 MNHGY and CDR2 SVAAGI come from the germline V gene. This CDR3 contains 11 residues. Trimming cost V 3 bases and J 4 bases, with 4 bases left between them. In the case of this clonotype: The antigen remains unidentified.

TCR beta CDR3 regions came from multiplex PCR with 32 forward V and 13 reverse J primers. TCRdb analysed the multiplex PCR reads with MiXCR anew, one entry per CDR3 protein. The sample yields around 11,000 distinct CDR3 sequences, approximately 31% seen once. The sequencing input was lung tumor tissue. The rearrangement joins TRBV6-9 to TRBJ2-7, with no clear D. The TCR comes from a woman between 45 and 65 years old with non-small cell lung cancer. CDR3 in DNA: TGTGCCAGCAGTTACAGGTACGAGCAGTACTTC. It yields the protein CASSYRYEQYF.